These 8 T cell receptor beta chains were all obtained from the same sample, sequenced in a study of blood T cell repertoires in COVID-19. TCRdb keeps only in-frame clones here, not all; method: immunoSEQ multiplex PCR. The sample records approximately 75,000 clones, roughly 86% being singletons. The source material was peripheral blood. These receptors were obtained from a man aged 45-60 years with acute or convalescent COVID-19.

V and J are TRBV12-2 and TRBJ1-5. TRBV12-2 is a pseudogene locus. The CDR3 has 18 amino acids. CDR3 in amino acids: CASRFYSGKKYSNQPQHF. The CDR3 DNA is TGTGCAAGTCGCTTCTATTCGGGGAAAAAATATAGCAATCAGCCCCAGCATTTT.

The chain links TRBV29-1 to TRBJ2-7, with 7 nucleotides matching TRBD1. Trimming cost V 4 bases and J 4 bases; bases outside gene matches: 19. The CDR3 length is 17 residues. CDR1 SQVTM and CDR2 ANQGSEA come from the germline V gene. CDR3 sequence (DNA): TGCAGCGTTGGGGTAAGGGGACAGTTGGGGGTTCCGTACGAGCAGTACTTC. Amino acids: CSVGVRGQLGVPYEQYF.

This clone appeared once. The chain employs TRBV7-8 and TRBJ2-7; TRBD1 agrees at 7 bases. Germline V gene data show CDR1 as SGHVS and CDR2 as FQNEAQ. The CDR3 has 16 amino acids. The V gene end was trimmed by 7 bases and the J gene end by 3 bases; junction bases not matched to a gene: 15. This chain's CDR3 is CASTLGTESIVYEQYF. DNA of the CDR3: TGTGCCAGCACACTAGGGACAGAGAGTATTGTCTACGAGCAGTACTTC.

V gene TRBV28 combines with J gene TRBJ1-3; 7 bases agree with TRBD1. The CDR3 has 16 residues. From germline, CDR1 is MDHEN and CDR2 SYDVKM. Trimming took 5 bases from V and 4 from J; bases not matched to a gene: 11. The CDR3 DNA follows: TGTGCCAGCAGTAGCCCACAGGGGCAGATAGGAAACACCATATATTTT. This sequence encodes CASSSPQGQIGNTIYF.

The J gene is TRBJ1-5, the V gene TRBV12-1; the table's D gene call, TRBD1, was not cross checked with the DNA. TRBV12-1 represents a pseudogene. The CDR3 is made up of 16 amino acids. This chain's CDR3 is CASIEQGARSNQPQHF. For the CDR3, the DNA is TGTGCCAGCATCGAACAGGGGGCGAGGAGCAATCAGCCCCAGCATTTT.

The chain links TRBV6-6 to TRBJ1-1; TRBD1 matches at 8 bases. Germline CDR1 is MNHNY and CDR2 is SVGAGI (reference sequence). V lost 4 bases, J lost 7 bases, and 5 bases stayed unmatched. The CDR3 sequence is 13 residues long. The DNA for the CDR3 is TGTGCCAGCAGTTCGTGGACAGGGAATGAAGCTTTCTTT. Its protein product is CASSSWTGNEAFF.

The chain is built from TRBV29-1 and TRBJ2-6, with 9 bases identical to TRBD1. Germline CDR1 is SQVTM and CDR2 is ANQGSEA. V lost 6 bases, J lost 0 bases, and 6 bases stayed unmatched. The CDR3 runs 16 residues. The CDR3 bases are TGCAGCGTCTTGACAGGGGGTGTCTCTGGGGCCAACGTCCTGACTTTC. Protein sequence: CSVLTGGVSGANVLTF.

This chain joins TRBV10-2 and TRBJ2-3, with D possibly matching TRBD2 (7 bases). Germline loops: CDR1 WSHSY, CDR2 SAAADI. The germline V and J ends were trimmed by 5 bases and 5 bases, with 14 bases remaining between them. This CDR3 is built from 14 residues. This CDR3 is CASSRTRGGDTQYF. DNA of the CDR3: TGCGCCAGCAGTAGGACTAGGGGGGGAGATACGCAGTATTTT.